This is a list of T cell receptor beta chains from one sample in a study of radiation and T cells in renal cell carcinoma. Here immunoSEQ multiplex PCR was the method, and the copy in TCRdb shows in-frame clones only, minus some. Found here are around 180,000 clones, approximately 90% of them singletons; the top ten hold around 11%. The sample consisted of blood, taken from a patient whose treatment included radiotherapy and nephrectomy. These receptors were collected from a woman between 45 and 65 years old with renal cell carcinoma. Each CDR3 is given with its conserved first and last residue. A D gene is named only where the DNA matches it firmly. Some rows have no size entry. The others give once, few or many, or a class for an expanded clone.

cdr3_nt | cdr3_aa | j_call | d_call | clone_size | v_call
TGTGCCAGCAGCGAACAGGGGGGACCCTACGAGCAGTACTTC | CASSEQGGPYEQYF | TRBJ2-7 | TRBD1 | . | TRBV7-9
TGCGCCAGCAGCTTATCAGGGCCGTACCAAGAGACCCAGTACTTC | CASSLSGPYQETQYF | TRBJ2-5 | . | . | TRBV5-1
TGTGCCAGCAGTCGGACCCCCGGAAGCAATCAGCCCCAGCATTTT | CASSRTPGSNQPQHF | TRBJ1-5 | . | . | TRBV2
TGTGCCAGCAGCTTGCGGCAACGCACAGATACGCAGTATTTT | CASSLRQRTDTQYF | TRBJ2-3 | . | . | TRBV5-6
TGTGCCTTATACAGGGACGGCTACACCTTC | CALYRDGYTF | TRBJ1-2 | . | . | TRBV30
TGTGCCAGCGGAGGACCGGCGGGGGGGCGAGAGACCCAGTACTTC | CASGGPAGGRETQYF | TRBJ2-5 | TRBD2 | . | TRBV27
TGTGCCAGCAGCGCCGCGGGACAGGGGGTTGGTGGCTACACCTTC | CASSAAGQGVGGYTF | TRBJ1-2 | TRBD1 | . | TRBV9
TGTGCCAGCAGCTTTGCGGGACAGGGGACAGGCAATGAGCAGTTCTTC | CASSFAGQGTGNEQFF | TRBJ2-1 | TRBD1 | . | TRBV7-9
TGTGCCAGCAGTTCGCCCGGGGGCTTAAGCAATCAGCCCCAGCATTTT | CASSSPGGLSNQPQHF | TRBJ1-5 | . | . | TRBV6-6
TGTGCCAGCAGCACAAAACGAACAGGGGGCTACGAGCAGTACTTC | CASSTKRTGGYEQYF | TRBJ2-7 | TRBD1 | . | TRBV5-4
TGCGCCAGCAGCCAAGGCACCGGGGAGACCCAGTACTTC | CASSQGTGETQYF | TRBJ2-5 | . | . | TRBV4-1
TGTGCCAGCAGCCAAGATGGCCAGGTCAATCAGCCCCAGCATTTT | CASSQDGQVNQPQHF | TRBJ1-5 | . | once | TRBV4-2
TGTGCCAGCAGCGTTCTCCCGGGACAGGGCTATGGCTACACCTTC | CASSVLPGQGYGYTF | TRBJ1-2 | TRBD1 | once | TRBV7-9
TGCAGCGTCGGTCCGAGTACAACTAATGAAAAACTGTTTTTT | CSVGPSTTNEKLFF | TRBJ1-4 | . | . | TRBV29-1
TGTGCCAGCAGCTTGGGGCGGGGGCCCTACAATGAGCAGTTCTTC | CASSLGRGPYNEQFF | TRBJ2-1 | . | . | TRBV7-3
TGTGCCAGTAGTACGGTTTGGGGACATGAGCAGTTCTTC | CASSTVWGHEQFF | TRBJ2-1 | . | . | TRBV19
TGTGCCAGCAGTCCCGTGGGGTCGAACACTGAAGCTTTCTTT | CASSPVGSNTEAFF | TRBJ1-1 | . | . | TRBV7-9
TGTGCCAGCAGCTCCACCGACCCTTCCGGATATGGCTACACCTTC | CASSSTDPSGYGYTF | TRBJ1-2 | . | . | TRBV7-2
TGTGCCAGCAGTCAGGGGGCAGGGCAGTTCTTC | CASSQGAGQFF | TRBJ2-1 | TRBD1 | . | TRBV6-1
TGTGCCAGCAGTTACGGGGCGGGGGCTTCCTACGAGCAGTACTTC | CASSYGAGASYEQYF | TRBJ2-7 | . | . | TRBV6-6
TGCGCCAGCAGTGTTAGCGGGCCTTCCTACAATGAGCAGTTCTTC | CASSVSGPSYNEQFF | TRBJ2-1 | TRBD2 | . | TRBV5-1
TGTGCCAGCAGCTTAGACAGGGGTACCGGGGAGCTGTTTTTT | CASSLDRGTGELFF | TRBJ2-2 | TRBD1 | . | TRBV7-9
TGCGCCAGCAGCTTGGAGGGCCCAAGCCCCTATGGCTACACCTTC | CASSLEGPSPYGYTF | TRBJ1-2 | . | . | TRBV5-1
TGTGCCAGCAGCCTACAGAGCTCCTATAATTCACCCCTCCACTTT | CASSLQSSYNSPLHF | TRBJ1-6 | . | . | TRBV7-6
TGTGCCAGCAGCCACGAACAGGGTCTCGACACCATATATTTT | CASSHEQGLDTIYF | TRBJ1-3 | . | . | TRBV14
TGCGCCAGCAGCGGGGGACAGGGGTCTGGGGAAAAACTGTTTTTT | CASSGGQGSGEKLFF | TRBJ1-4 | TRBD1 | . | TRBV5-1
TGTGCTAGTGTGGGGAGGTACGAGCAGTACTTC | CASVGRYEQYF | TRBJ2-7 | . | . | TRBV12-5